These 5 T cell receptor beta chains share one sample of origin, sequenced in a study of T cells in women clearing cervical HPV infection. Generated by immunoSEQ multiplex PCR, the TCRdb table keeps only in-frame clones and is missing some. This table lists 9,500 to 15,000 clones. Sequenced material: blood buffy coat. These receptors were obtained from a woman between 18 and 69 years old with a cervical HPV16 infection that either progressed to CIN3+ or cleared (not recorded which).

Regarding this clone: The DNA ends 3 residues before the CDR3 does, and the rest of the CDR3 is filled in from the germline J gene. The rearrangement links TRBV18 to TRBJ1-1, with TRBD1 as a possible D gene (6 bases). In germline, CDR1 is KGHSH, CDR2 LQKENI. With 3 bases removed from V and 6 bases from J, the gap between germline ends came to 23 bases. The CDR3 sequence is 17 residues long. CDR3 DNA (partial): TGTGCCAGCTCACCTACAAGCCAAGGGGGATTGTACGCTGAA. Its protein is CASSPTSQGGLYAE. The complete CDR3 protein is CASSPTSQGGLYAEAFF.

To note about this clone: An end of the junction does not agree with germline; a read error may underlie this. The read terminates 3 residues ahead of where the CDR3 ends, so the germline J gene completes it. The chain carries TRBV19 and TRBJ1-2; 8 bases agree with TRBD1. The CDR3 loop spans 16 amino acids. The germline V gene has CDR1 LNHDA and CDR2 SQIVND (reference sequence). The covered CDR3 bases are TGTGCCAATAGTATAGACCCCCGGACAGGGCAAGATGGC. Protein product: CANSIDPRTGQDG. The full CDR3 sequence reads CANSIDPRTGQDGYTF. The whole variable domain, filled in from reference TRBV19 and TRBJ1-2, reads DGGITQSPKYLFRKEGQNVTLSCEQNLNHDAMYWYRQDPGQGLRLIYYSQIVNDFQKGDIAEGYSVSREKKESFPLTVTSAQKNPTAFYLCANSIDPRTGQDGYTFGSGTRLTVV.

As to this clone: The missing CDR3 end, 3 residues past where the read stops, is filled in from the germline J gene. The genes are TRBV30 and TRBJ1-4; TRBD1 is a possible D gene (5 bases). The germline gives CDR1 GTSNPN, CDR2 SVGIG (reference sequence). The CDR3 extends over 13 amino acids. The DNA read from the CDR3 is TGTGCCTGGAGCAGGGAATATAATTCACCA. It codes for CAWSREYNSP. The full CDR3 protein is CAWSREYNSPLFF.

CDR3 DNA (partial): TGCAGTGCTAGAAGAACGACAGGGGAGCGGTCACCC. Its translation: CSARRTTGERSP. The entire CDR3 is CSARRTTGERSPLHF. The chain has TRBV20-1 and TRBJ1-6; 8 bases agree with TRBD1. The CDR3 is cut off 3 residues early in the read; its end comes from the germline J gene. V trimming: 2 bases; J trimming: 10 bases; junction bases outside the gene matches: 10. Germline assignment: CDR1 DFQATT and CDR2 SNEGSKA (reference sequence). The CDR3 spans 15 residues.

In regard to this clone: The read stops 3 residues short of the end of the CDR3; the missing end is completed from the germline J gene. V is TRBV20-1 and J is TRBJ1-2; TRBD1 matches 7 bases. After removal of 3 bases from V and 6 bases from J, the junction contained 16 bases not matched to a gene. Germline V gene data show CDR1 as DFQATT and CDR2 as SNEGSKA (reference sequence). CDR3 length: 16 residues. The CDR3 sequence: CSASRGRGQSEDGYTF. The sequenced CDR3 bases are TGCAGTGCTAGCCGAGGGAGGGGGCAGTCAGAAGATGGC.